This T cell receptor (beta chain) was profiled in a study of blood T cell repertoires in COVID-19 (TCRdb year 2020). For the wider study: Collaborator samples came from the United States, Italy and Spain and covered acute and convalescent phases of COVID-19. The material from the prospective study consisted of cDNA or gDNA derived from T cells, B-cell-depleted T cells, or PBMCs. The samples were drawn from two sources: the first 160 participants of the ongoing ImmuneRACE study, and approximately 1,300 subjects contributed by 6 global collaborators. Nearly every sample came with metadata listing a de-identified subject ID, COVID-19 status, age in years and sex. HLA class I and class II types, where available, came from metadata supplied by the sample provider rather than from assay-based typing. The repertoires were released in a freely available public database meant as a resource for research on the immune response to SARS-CoV-2. Deeply sampled blood TCRbeta repertoires from subjects exposed to, actively infected with, or recovered from COVID-19 were included in the dataset. What the authors observed across the whole study: How much clinical and demographic metadata was included differed by source and by participant, and the metadata was provided uncurated.

This clone was picked up one time. The antigen this receptor binds is unknown. No base-level quality is on record; no much larger clone is a single base apart. TCRbeta CDR3 regions were amplified from genomic DNA using the immunoSEQ Assay, a bias-controlled multiplex PCR. The study's processing was this. The number of nucleated cells in each sample was estimated from the amplification of reference gene primers within the assay. To quantify the absolute abundance of each unique TCRbeta CDR3 rearrangement, sequence reads were collapsed and filtered. Productive Simpson clonality was computed per sample as the square root of Simpson's diversity index over productive rearrangements. TCRdb mirrors the immuneACCESS table, restricted to in-frame sequences. Some clones are absent from its copies; in checked studies, under half trace to an unresolved V gene, and the reason for the others is unknown. V, J and clone size reflect that table, while D and trimming were determined from the DNA. Counted in this sample were about 180,000 clones; 70% to 85% of them appeared once. The top ten clones comprise roughly 7% of the sample.

Whole blood was collected in K2EDTA tubes by collaborating institutions according to the institutions' own protocols. Collaborator samples were shipped for TCRbeta analysis as frozen whole blood, isolated PBMCs, or DNA extracted from either sample type. Sequencing used peripheral blood. The TCR comes from a human donor in a cohort sampled during active COVID-19.

The CDR3 region reads CASRTRTGNQPQHF. The DNA sequence reads TGTGCCAGCAGGACGAGGACAGGCAATCAGCCCCAGCATTTT. In this chain, TRBV2 is recombined with TRBJ1-5, with TRBD1 perhaps the D gene, on 6 matching bases. The CDR3, from cysteine to phenylalanine, totals 14 residues. Only the CDR3 DNA is retained, 42 bases long and in frame from the first base. V was cut back by 6 bases and J by 2 bases, leaving a gap of 11 bases between them. CDR1 is given as SNHLY and CDR2 as FYNNEI, both from the germline V gene.